This T cell receptor beta chain was identified in a study of CD8 T cells in Susac syndrome. Trimming cost V 2 bases and J 11 bases, with 12 bases left between them. Germline CDR1 MNHEY, CDR2 SVGAGI. The CDR3 covers 12 residues. The study sequenced TCR beta in blood CD8+ and CD4+ T cells. RNA totalling about 0.45 to 1 ug underwent reverse transcription with random hexamers. MiXCR, applied by TCRdb to the immunoSEQ multiplex PCR reads, yields one record per CDR3 protein. The sample contains 100,000 to 150,000 distinct CDR3 sequences, nearly 95% of which appear only once. This clonotype was found once. The gene calls are TRBV6-5 and TRBJ1-1, with D unresolved. What was sequenced was CD4+ T cells from PBMCs. This receptor was taken from a human donor in good health. CDR3 residues: CASSYKGAAAFF. DNA of the CDR3: TGTGCCAGCAGTTACAAGGGCGCGGCGGCTTTCTTT.